This T cell receptor (beta chain) was identified in a study of blood T cell repertoires in COVID-19. Whole-study context: From the United States, Italy and Spain came samples of acute and convalescent COVID-19. T cells, B-cell-depleted T cells, or PBMCs provided the cDNA or gDNA that served as material.

Authors' methods: Estimation of nucleated cell counts was performed using reference gene primer amplification. Generated by immunoSEQ multiplex PCR, the TCRdb table keeps only in-frame clones and is missing some. V and J calls and clone size are those listed in that table; D and trimming were worked out from the DNA. The data show under 200,000 clones, with approximately 90% seen just once and under 6.5% held by the top ten. Sequenced input: peripheral blood. The receptor was derived from a man aged 35-49 years with active or convalescent COVID-19.

DNA of the CDR3: TGTGCCAGCAATCGGGACAGGGGATCCTACGAGCAGTACTTC. Translating it yields CASNRDRGSYEQYF. The genes are TRBV7-2 and TRBJ2-7; 10 bases are shared with TRBD1. Looked up from germline, CDR1 is SGHTA and CDR2 is FQGNSA. This CDR3 is built from 14 residues. The V and J ends lost 7 bases and 1 base, in that order; junction bases with no gene match: 4.